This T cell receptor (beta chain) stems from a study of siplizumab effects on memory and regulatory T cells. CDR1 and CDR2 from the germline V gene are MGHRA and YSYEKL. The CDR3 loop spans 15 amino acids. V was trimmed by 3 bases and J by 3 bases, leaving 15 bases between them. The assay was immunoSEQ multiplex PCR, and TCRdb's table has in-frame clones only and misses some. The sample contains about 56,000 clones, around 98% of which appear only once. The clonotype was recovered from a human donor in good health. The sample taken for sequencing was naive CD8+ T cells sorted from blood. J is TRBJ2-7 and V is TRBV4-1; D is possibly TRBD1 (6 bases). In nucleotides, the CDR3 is TGCGCCAGCAGCCAGGTGAGGACAGCCGGCTACGAGCAGTACTTC. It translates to CASSQVRTAGYEQYF.